What follows are 10 T cell receptor beta chains derived from one specimen sequenced in a study of technical replicates of blood from several donors. TCRdb keeps only in-frame clones here, not all; method: immunoSEQ multiplex PCR. The data hold about 75,000 clones, with 97% observed a single time. The source material was T cells isolated from PBMCs. These receptors were taken from a human donor in good health.

The gene calls are TRBV11-1 and TRBJ2-4, with D perhaps TRBD2 (6 bases). Trimming cost V 5 bases and J 0 bases, with 14 bases left between them. The CDR3 is 16 amino acids. The germline V gene has CDR1 SGHAT and CDR2 FQDESV (reference sequence). The CDR3 coding sequence is TGTGCCAGCAGCCGCGGGGCGGTCATAGCCAAAAACATTCAGTACTTC. Residues: CASSRGAVIAKNIQYF.

This sequence joins TRBV27 and TRBJ1-5; D unresolved. Trimming cost V 3 bases and J 3 bases, with 18 bases left between them. Germline CDR1 is MNHEY and CDR2 is SMNVEV (reference sequence). There are 17 residues in the CDR3. CDR3 coding DNA: TGTGCCAGCAGTTTTGGTAGGCGTGGAGGGCACAATCAGCCCCAGCATTTT. Protein: CASSFGRRGGHNQPQHF.

The chain has TRBV7-6 and TRBJ2-7; 9 bases are a match to TRBD1. The junction had 14 bases not matched to a gene; V was cut back by 4 bases and J by 4 bases. Germline loops: CDR1 SGHVS, CDR2 FNYEAQ. This CDR3 comprises 17 residues. The chain's CDR3 is CASSSVHSGQGLYEQYF. The CDR3 DNA reads as TGTGCCAGCAGCTCCGTCCACTCCGGACAGGGGCTTTACGAGCAGTACTTC. The variable domain in full, completed from reference TRBV7-6 and TRBJ2-7, reads GAGVSQSPRYKVTKRGQDVALRCDPISGHVSLYWYRQALGQGPEFLTYFNYEAQQDKSGLPNDRFSAERPEGSISTLTIQRTEQRDSAMYRCASSSVHSGQGLYEQYFGPGTRLTVT.

DNA of the CDR3: TGCGCCAGCAGCCAAGTCGGGACAGGGAGAACTGAAGCTTTCTTT. It encodes CASSQVGTGRTEAFF. This chain uses TRBV4-1 with TRBJ1-1, with 9 bases identical to TRBD1. J lost 5 bases, V lost 1 base, and 5 bases had no gene match. The CDR3 has 15 amino acids. The germline V gene has CDR1 MGHRA and CDR2 YSYEKL.

The gene calls are TRBV6-5 and TRBJ2-1; TRBD2 agrees at 11 bases. Germline CDR1 is MNHEY and CDR2 is SVGAGI. The CDR3 has 15 residues. V shed 7 bases and J 8 bases; nucleotides not matched to a gene: 10. The CDR3 spells CASTHSGRAFDEQFF. Written as DNA, the CDR3 is TGTGCCAGCACCCATAGCGGGAGGGCCTTTGATGAGCAGTTCTTC.

The chain employs TRBV29-1 and TRBJ2-7; the D is unclear. Per the germline V gene, CDR1 is SQVTM and CDR2 is ANQGSEA. The CDR3 totals 13 residues. V was cut by 2 bases and J by 6 bases, with 14 bases left in between. CDR3 in DNA: TGCAGCGTTGAACCTGAGTCCCTCGGCGAGCAGTACTTC. This gives the protein CSVEPESLGEQYF.

In nucleotides, the CDR3 is TGTGCCAGCAGCGTTTTGAGCGGGAGATGGGAGACCCAGTACTTC. Its protein product is CASSVLSGRWETQYF. The rearrangement uses TRBV9 and TRBJ2-5; 8 nucleotides agree with TRBD2. This CDR3 contains 15 residues. V gave up 2 bases and J gave up 5 bases; unmatched junction bases: 8. From germline, CDR1 is SGDLS and CDR2 YYNGEE.

The chain employs TRBV4-1 and TRBJ1-6; tentative D call: TRBD1 (5 bases). This CDR3 is built from 16 residues. CDR1 MGHRA and CDR2 YSYEKL come from the germline V gene. Trimming shortened V by 0 bases and J by 10 bases, and 16 bases separated the two germline ends. CDR3 sequence (DNA): TGCGCCAGCAGCCAAGACGGGGTGGGGGGGGAGTCACCCCTCCACTTT. It encodes CASSQDGVGGESPLHF.

The chain carries TRBV6-1 and TRBJ1-5, with D perhaps TRBD1 (5 bases). In germline, CDR1 is MNHNS, CDR2 SASEGT. Between the trimmed V and J ends, which lost 3 bases and 7 bases, there was a span of 13 bases. This CDR3 region has 14 residues. The CDR3 DNA is TGTGCCAGCAGTGATCTCAGGGTCGAACAGCCCCAGCATTTT. Its translation: CASSDLRVEQPQHF.

The V and J genes are TRBV25-1 and TRBJ1-2, with D possibly being TRBD1 (5 bases). V was shortened by 0 bases and J by 4 bases, with 15 bases between the two germline ends. The germline CDR1 and CDR2 sequences are MGHDK and SYGVNS. This CDR3 spans 16 amino acids. The CDR3 sequence is CASSEYTPGVSYGYTF. Written as DNA, the CDR3 is TGTGCCAGCAGTGAATACACCCCGGGGGTAAGCTATGGCTACACCTTC.